Presented here are 18 T cell receptor beta chains from one specimen sequenced in a study of TIL therapy for anti-PD-1-resistant metastatic lung cancer. This was the immunoSEQ v3 assay. Clones were sequenced by immunoSEQ multiplex PCR, and TCRdb holds only the in-frame ones, with some missing. The table has 55,000 or so clones, around four fifths seen once. Sample time point: pre-treatment sample, taken before nivolumab and TIL therapy. This material consisted of blood, taken at baseline. Receptor source: a person aged 25-79 years with non-small cell lung cancer.

The chain is built from TRBV5-4 and TRBJ2-7; TRBD1 is a possible D gene (5 bases). V lost 0 bases and J 3 bases, leaving 22 bases between the germline ends. This CDR3 has 18 amino acids. The V gene's germline CDR1 is SGHNT and CDR2 YYREEE (reference sequence). For the CDR3, the DNA is TGTGCCAGCAGCTTGGAGGGGCAGGCGGCGTCTTACTACTACGAGCAGTACTTC. Encoded protein: CASSLEGQAASYYYEQYF.

The CDR3 DNA sequence: TGTGCCAGCAGTTCCCCATCGTTCTCCTACAATGAGCAGTTCTTC. As protein: CASSSPSFSYNEQFF. J is TRBJ2-1 and V is TRBV27; D gene uncertain. The CDR3 is made up of 15 amino acids. Germline loops: CDR1 MNHEY, CDR2 SMNVEV (reference sequence). Trimming cost V 4 bases and J 0 bases, with 10 bases left between them.

J is TRBJ2-1 and V is TRBV5-5; 7 nucleotides agree with TRBD1. The germline gives CDR1 SGHKS, CDR2 YYEKEE (reference sequence). The V gene end was trimmed by 4 bases and the J gene end by 11 bases; junction bases not matched to a gene: 6. This CDR3 comprises 12 residues. CDR3 sequence: CASSQGTEKQFF. CDR3 bases: TGTGCCAGCAGCCAAGGGACAGAAAAGCAGTTCTTC.

The V gene is TRBV9, the J gene TRBJ2-2; TRBD2 agrees at 9 bases. The J segment lost 4 bases and the V segment lost 7 bases, leaving 8 bases of the junction unmatched. The germline gives CDR1 SGDLS, CDR2 YYNGEE. This CDR3 has 15 amino acids. The CDR3 sequence: CASAGAGGLTGELFF. CDR3 DNA sequence: TGTGCCAGCGCCGGAGCGGGAGGTCTCACCGGGGAGCTGTTTTTT.

This chain connects TRBV12-2 to TRBJ2-7; TRBD2, the table's D call, was not compared with the DNA. TRBV12-2 is an annotated pseudogene. The CDR3 contains 11 residues. CDR3 sequence (DNA): TGTGCAAGTCGCAGGAGGGGCGAGCAGTACTTC. This gives the protein CASRRRGEQYF.

The rearrangement uses TRBV24-1 and TRBJ2-5; D remains unclear. Germline CDR1 is KGHDR and CDR2 is SFDVKD. Trimming stripped 5 bases from V and 4 bases from J, with 13 bases between. The CDR3 sequence is 14 residues long. CDR3 bases: TGTGCCACCAGTGTAGGCGGAGAGCTAGAGACCCAGTACTTC. The encoded protein is CATSVGGELETQYF.

This clone showed up just a few times. The chain employs TRBV5-1 and TRBJ2-1, with 8 nucleotides matching TRBD1. Germline-derived CDR1 and CDR2 are SGHRS and YFSETQ. J gave up 5 bases and V 6 bases, and 7 bases lay outside the gene matches. This CDR3 comprises 14 residues. This chain's CDR3 is CASKTGVTNNEQFF. CDR3 DNA sequence: TGCGCCAGCAAGACAGGGGTCACTAACAATGAGCAGTTCTTC.

V and J are TRBV11-1 and TRBJ2-7; D remains unclear. The V gene lost 3 bases and the J gene lost 2 bases, with 8 bases spanning the gap. Germline values: CDR1 SGHAT, CDR2 FQDESV (reference sequence). CDR3 length equals 13 residues. The DNA of the CDR3 is TGTGCCAGCAGCTTGGGATTTACCTACGAGCAGTACTTC. It codes for CASSLGFTYEQYF.

V and J are TRBV6-6 and TRBJ1-6; D gene uncertain. Germline CDR1 MNHNY, CDR2 SVGAGI (reference sequence). This CDR3 is 13 amino acids long. The germline V and J ends were trimmed by 0 bases and 7 bases, with 4 bases remaining between them. The CDR3 loop is CASSYSGNSPLHF. Written as DNA, the CDR3 is TGTGCCAGCAGTTACTCCGGCAATTCACCCCTCCACTTT.

V is TRBV28 and J is TRBJ2-7; 7 bases map to TRBD1. CDR3 length: 14 residues. V lost 5 bases and J lost 2; bases outside the gene matches: 6. CDR1 and CDR2 from the germline V gene are MDHEN and SYDVKM. CDR3 coding DNA: TGTGCCAGCAGTAAAACAGGGGCAACCTACGAGCAGTACTTC. Translated: CASSKTGATYEQYF.

This clone was counted a single time. This CDR3 is also generated by other DNA sequences in the sample. The V and J genes are TRBV28 and TRBJ1-1; D uncertain. The CDR3 spans 14 residues. Germline V gene lookup returns CDR1 MDHEN and CDR2 SYDVKM. V lost 1 base and J lost 2, with 8 bases in between. CDR3 nucleotides: TGTGCCAGCAGTTTATTAGGCGGAAACACTGAAGCTTTCTTT. This codes for CASSLLGGNTEAFF. Combining the CDR3 with reference TRBV28 and TRBJ1-1 gives the whole variable domain DVKVTQSSRYLVKRTGEKVFLECVQDMDHENMFWYRQDPGLGLRLIYFSYDVKMKEKGDIPEGYSVSREKKERFSLILESASTNQTSMYLCASSLLGGNTEAFFGQGTRLTVV.

The chain has TRBV3-1 (or the pseudogene TRBV3-2) and TRBJ1-2; D remains unclear. CDR1 LGHDT and CDR2 YNNKEL come from the germline V gene (reference sequence). The CDR3 loop spans 15 amino acids. Trimming left V 1 base short and J 5 bases short, with 14 bases between. Here the CDR3 DNA reads TGTGCCAGCAGCCAAGTGAGGACCGCCCCGTATGGCTACACCTTC. Residues: CASSQVRTAPYGYTF.

The chain combines TRBV19 with TRBJ1-6; 7 nucleotides agree with TRBD1. The CDR3 is made up of 14 amino acids. J gave up 10 bases and V 4 bases, and 7 bases lay outside the gene matches. Germline assignment: CDR1 LNHDA and CDR2 SQIVND (reference sequence). CDR3 sequence: CASSKQGSNSPLHF. For the CDR3, the DNA is TGTGCCAGTAGTAAACAGGGGTCGAACTCACCCCTCCACTTT.

The chain joins TRBV28 to TRBJ1-5; 8 bases match TRBD1. The germline V gene has CDR1 MDHEN and CDR2 SYDVKM. With 4 bases clipped from V and 10 bases from J, the junction kept 9 bases outside the gene matches. CDR3 length: 14 residues. The CDR3 reads CASSSGQGLLPQHF. The CDR3, as DNA: TGTGCCAGCAGTTCCGGACAGGGCCTCCTACCCCAGCATTTT. The full variable domain, rest sourced from reference TRBV28 and TRBJ1-5, is DVKVTQSSRYLVKRTGEKVFLECVQDMDHENMFWYRQDPGLGLRLIYFSYDVKMKEKGDIPEGYSVSREKKERFSLILESASTNQTSMYLCASSSGQGLLPQHFGDGTRLSIL.

This chain links TRBV29-1 with TRBJ1-2; the match to TRBD1 covers 11 bases. V shed 6 bases, J shed 6 bases, and the junction held 6 bases outside the gene matches. From germline, CDR1 is SQVTM and CDR2 ANQGSEA. CDR3 length equals 13 residues. The chain's CDR3 is CSVPGQGENGYTF. Here the CDR3 DNA reads TGCAGCGTGCCGGGACAGGGGGAGAATGGCTACACCTTC.

The rearrangement links TRBV18 to TRBJ2-1; 10 nucleotides line up with TRBD2. With V trimmed by 6 bases and J by 4 bases, 9 bases remained unmatched. This CDR3 has 16 residues. Germline CDR1 is KGHSH and CDR2 is LQKENI. The DNA of the CDR3 is TGTGCCAGCTCCTTACTAGCGGGGACAGATTACAATGAGCAGTTCTTC. Amino acids: CASSLLAGTDYNEQFF.

This clone is a singleton in its sample. V usage is TRBV7-2 and J usage is TRBJ2-7; 11 nucleotides line up with TRBD2. Germline V gives CDR1 SGHTA, CDR2 FQGNSA. This CDR3 region has 15 residues. The trim removed 6 bases at V and 0 bases at J, leaving 4 bases unmatched. As DNA, the CDR3 is TGTGCCAGCAGACGTGGACTAGCGGGCTCCTACGAGCAGTACTTC. Amino acids: CASRRGLAGSYEQYF.

DNA for the CDR3: TGTGCCAGCAGAGCCGCCGCCGGGACAGGAGGTACCTACGAGCAGTACTTC. This translates into CASRAAAGTGGTYEQYF. The chain carries TRBV7-6 and TRBJ2-7; 8 positions agree with TRBD1. Germline loops: CDR1 SGHVS, CDR2 FNYEAQ. V lost 6 bases, J lost 2 bases, and 15 bases stayed unmatched. The CDR3 is 17 amino acids.